The next 20 T cell receptor beta chains were all read from a single sample in a study of CD8+ T cells in alopecia areata. Documented treatment: oral pan-JAK inhibitor, 5-10 mg twice daily. Sequencing relied on a cDNA template that was reverse transcribed from extracted RNA. Some clones are missing from TCRdb's copy, which holds only in-frame ones; the method was immunoSEQ multiplex PCR. The sample shows 200,000 to 250,000 clones, around three fifths of them seen only once. The sequencing here drew on CD4+ T cells sorted from blood, taken at week 4, from a patient treated with tofacitinib. These receptors originate from a human donor with alopecia areata.

The gene calls are TRBV30 and TRBJ2-3; the match to TRBD2 covers 10 bases. Per the germline V gene, CDR1 is GTSNPN and CDR2 is SVGIG (reference sequence). CDR3 length: 16 residues. Unmatched junction bases numbered 5, after V lost 0 bases and J lost 2 bases. CDR3 residues: CAWSVGAGGATDTQYF. DNA of the CDR3: TGTGCCTGGAGTGTAGGAGCGGGGGGGGCCACAGATACGCAGTATTTT. Drawing the rest from reference TRBV30 and TRBJ2-3, the complete variable domain is SQTIHQWPATLVQPVGSPLSLECTVEGTSNPNLYWYRQAAGRGLQLLFYSVGIGQISSEVPQNLSASRPQDRQFILSSKKLLLSDSGFYLCAWSVGAGGATDTQYFGPGTRLTVL.

V is TRBV29-1 and J is TRBJ1-2; 8 bases map to TRBD1. There are 16 residues in the CDR3. The trim removed 2 bases at V and 0 bases at J, leaving 8 bases unmatched. Germline CDR1 is SQVTM and CDR2 is ANQGSEA. The CDR3 sequence is CSVEHGTGTSNYGYTF. The CDR3 DNA follows: TGCAGCGTTGAACATGGGACAGGAACCTCTAACTATGGCTACACCTTC.

This clone was detected a few times. V gene TRBV9 combines with J gene TRBJ1-2, with TRBD1 matching over 8 bases. The germline CDR1 and CDR2 sequences are SGDLS and YYNGEE. The J segment lost 4 bases and the V segment lost 3 bases, leaving 14 bases of the junction unmatched. CDR3 length: 17 amino acids. Here the CDR3 reads CASSGDSGQEQIYGYTF. As DNA, the CDR3 is TGTGCCAGCAGCGGAGACTCGGGACAGGAGCAAATCTATGGCTACACCTTC.

This clone was seen a handful of times. This chain links TRBV2 with TRBJ1-1, with TRBD1 matching 11 bases. The germline gives CDR1 SNHLY, CDR2 FYNNEI. V lost 4 bases and J lost 11; bases outside the gene matches: 12. This CDR3 spans 15 amino acids. The CDR3 DNA follows: TGTGCCAGCAGTGGGACAGGGGGCGCCGAATATTGGGCTTTCTTT. This encodes CASSGTGGAEYWAFF.

The chain has TRBV7-2 and TRBJ1-2, with 11 bases lining up with TRBD1. The CDR3 is 16 amino acids. The junction had 9 bases not matched to a gene; V was cut back by 1 base and J by 8 bases. From germline, CDR1 is SGHTA and CDR2 FQGNSA. The CDR3 here is CASSLGGQGAARGYTF. The CDR3 DNA follows: TGTGCCAGCAGCTTAGGCGGACAGGGGGCTGCTCGGGGCTACACCTTC.

This sequence joins TRBV7-3 and TRBJ1-1; a possible D gene is TRBD1 (5 bases). Trimming pared 1 base from V and 5 bases from J, leaving 8 bases between. This CDR3 contains 13 residues. The germline gives CDR1 SGHTA, CDR2 FQGTGA. The CDR3 DNA follows: TGTGCCAGCAGCTTAAGCGGGGGAACTGAAGCTTTCTTT. Translation: CASSLSGGTEAFF.

The chain couples TRBV30 to TRBJ1-6; no reliable D call. This CDR3 has 15 residues. Per germline, CDR1 GTSNPN and CDR2 SVGIG (reference sequence). Trimming removed 0 bases from V and 8 bases from J, with 14 bases in between. CDR3 sequence reads: CAWSVRELKDSPLHF. In DNA form, the CDR3 reads TGTGCCTGGAGTGTACGGGAGTTGAAGGATTCACCCCTCCACTTT. The full variable domain, completed using reference TRBV30 and TRBJ1-6, is SQTIHQWPATLVQPVGSPLSLECTVEGTSNPNLYWYRQAAGRGLQLLFYSVGIGQISSEVPQNLSASRPQDRQFILSSKKLLLSDSGFYLCAWSVRELKDSPLHFGNGTRLTVT.

V gene TRBV6-5 combines with J gene TRBJ2-6; TRBD1 or TRBD2 may be the D gene (5 bases each). CDR3 length equals 16 residues. V lost 2 bases to trimming and J lost 2 bases, with 10 bases between them. Per germline, CDR1 MNHEY and CDR2 SVGAGI. The CDR3 spells CASSYHKGPGANVLTF. In DNA, the CDR3 is TGTGCCAGCAGTTACCATAAGGGACCTGGGGCCAACGTCCTGACTTTC.

This clone occurred a few times. This chain uses TRBV10-3 with TRBJ2-3; no reliable D call. This CDR3 region has 12 residues. The germline CDR1 and CDR2 sequences are ENHRY and SYGVKD. V was cut by 3 bases and J by 2 bases, with 3 bases left in between. CDR3 sequence: CAISELTDTQYF. Written as DNA, the CDR3 is TGTGCCATCAGTGAACTCACAGATACGCAGTATTTT.

The chain combines TRBV9 with TRBJ2-3; no reliable D call. Germline-derived CDR1 and CDR2 are SGDLS and YYNGEE. The V end was cut by 4 bases, the J end by 2 bases, with 11 bases between. The CDR3 contains 14 residues. The CDR3 loop reads CASSIGPSTDTQYF. CDR3 nucleotide sequence: TGTGCCAGCAGCATAGGACCCTCCACAGATACGCAGTATTTT. The full variable domain, with the rest looked up from reference TRBV9 and TRBJ2-3, is DSGVTQTPKHLITATGQRVTLRCSPRSGDLSVYWYQQSLDQGLQFLIQYYNGEERAKGNILERFSAQQFPDLHSELNLSSLELGDSALYFCASSIGPSTDTQYFGPGTRLTVL.

Only one count was recorded for this clone. The chain links TRBV10-1 to TRBJ2-7; no reliable D call. This CDR3 is 14 amino acids long. CDR1 and CDR2 (germline): WNHNN, SYGVQD (reference sequence). V was pared by 5 bases and J by 2 bases, with 13 bases between. CDR3 region: CASSSPGRTYEQYF. CDR3 nucleotides: TGCGCCAGCAGTAGTCCCGGGCGTACCTACGAGCAGTACTTC.

The chain carries TRBV5-6 and TRBJ2-7; tentative D call: TRBD1 (7 bases). Trimming took 5 bases from V and 4 from J, leaving 16 bases between them. CDR3 size: 14 residues. Germline assignment: CDR1 SGHDT and CDR2 YYEEEE. Written as DNA, the CDR3 is TGTGCCAGCAGTCGACAGGGTGGAGGGTACGAGCAGTACTTC. It encodes CASSRQGGGYEQYF. The variable domain in full, completed from reference TRBV5-6 and TRBJ2-7, reads DAGVTQSPTHLIKTRGQQVTLRCSPKSGHDTVSWYQQALGQGPQFIFQYYEEEERQRGNFPDRFSGHQFPNYSSELNVNALLLGDSALYLCASSRQGGGYEQYFGPGTRLTVT.

This chain links TRBV7-2 with TRBJ2-2, with a tentative D call TRBD2 (6 bases). Trimming cost V 5 bases and J 8 bases, with 21 bases left between them. Germline V gene data show CDR1 as SGHTA and CDR2 as FQGNSA. The CDR3 runs 16 residues. For the CDR3, the DNA is TGTGCCAGCAGCCCTTGGAGTGGACTCGGGGGAGGGGAGCTGTTTTTT. This gives the protein CASSPWSGLGGGELFF. The entire variable domain, with the rest obtained from reference TRBV7-2 and TRBJ2-2, is as follows: GAGVSQSPSNKVTEKGKDVELRCDPISGHTALYWYRQSLGQGLEFLIYFQGNSAPDKSGLPSDRFSAERTGGSVSTLTIQRTQQEDSAVYLCASSPWSGLGGGELFFGEGSRLTVL.

This clone came up a few times. The chain employs TRBV7-2 and TRBJ2-1; the D gene is possibly TRBD1 (5 bases). CDR3 length: 14 residues. The V end lost 5 bases, the J end lost 6 bases, and 14 bases lay between the germline ends. In germline, CDR1 is SGHTA, CDR2 FQGNSA. DNA for the CDR3: TGTGCCAGCAGCAACCGACAGCGTTCCAATGAGCAGTTCTTC. This sequence encodes CASSNRQRSNEQFF.

A few counts support this clone. The rearrangement joins TRBV11-2 to TRBJ2-4; 10 positions match TRBD2. CDR1 and CDR2 (germline): SGHAT, FQNNGV. J was trimmed by 3 bases and V by 5 bases; bases with no gene match: 7. CDR3 length: 16 amino acids. In DNA, the CDR3 is TGTGCCAGCAGCCCCGGACTAGCGGAAGGCAAAAACATTCAGTACTTC. This gives the protein CASSPGLAEGKNIQYF. Combining the CDR3 with reference TRBV11-2 and TRBJ2-4 gives the whole variable domain EAGVAQSPRYKIIEKRQSVAFWCNPISGHATLYWYQQILGQGPKLLIQFQNNGVVDDSQLPKDRFSAERLKGVDSTLKIQPAKLEDSAVYLCASSPGLAEGKNIQYFGAGTRLSVL.

The gene calls are TRBV20-1 and TRBJ1-2, with TRBD1 matching 7 bases. V lost 8 bases and J lost 6; bases outside the gene matches: 6. The CDR3 is 11 residues long. CDR1 is DFQATT and CDR2 is SNEGSKA in the germline V gene (reference sequence). CDR3 sequence: CSPGQVDGYTF. CDR3 coding DNA: TGCAGTCCAGGACAGGTGGATGGCTACACCTTC.

The chain couples TRBV6-1 to TRBJ2-5, with 7 bases fitting TRBD1. Unmatched junction bases numbered 7, after V lost 6 bases and J lost 0 bases. The CDR3 consists of 15 residues. Germline values: CDR1 MNHNS, CDR2 SASEGT. The CDR3 region is CASRVAQGYQETQYF. The CDR3 DNA reads as TGTGCCAGCAGGGTAGCACAGGGGTACCAAGAGACCCAGTACTTC.

This clone appeared a few times. The chain carries TRBV7-3 and TRBJ2-1; tentative D call: TRBD2 (5 bases). Between the trimmed V and J ends, which lost 1 base and 2 bases, there was a span of 9 bases. The CDR3 spans 15 residues. Germline CDR1 and CDR2: SGHTA and FQGTGA. CDR3 nucleotides: TGTGCCAGCAGCTTAAGGGGAGAGACCTACAATGAGCAGTTCTTC. Its protein is CASSLRGETYNEQFF.

The rearrangement joins TRBV30 to TRBJ1-2, with 9 bases matching TRBD1. With 2 bases clipped from V and 2 bases from J, the junction kept 3 bases outside the gene matches. The CDR3 spans 14 residues. Per germline, CDR1 GTSNPN and CDR2 SVGIG (reference sequence). In nucleotides, the CDR3 is TGTGCCTGGAGTACCGGACAGGGGAACTATGGCTACACCTTC. Encoded protein: CAWSTGQGNYGYTF.

The chain links TRBV7-7 to TRBJ1-6, with unresolved D. This CDR3 is built from 13 residues. Trimming left V 5 bases short and J 7 bases short, with 9 bases between. Germline V gene sequence: CDR1 SSHAT, CDR2 FNYEAQ (reference sequence). The chain's CDR3 is CASSPGPNSPLHF. Here the CDR3 DNA reads TGTGCCAGCAGCCCGGGCCCGAATTCACCCCTCCACTTT.